This TCR beta chain was obtained from a study of blood T cell repertoires in COVID-19. Turning to the study itself: T cells, B-cell-depleted T cells, or PBMCs supplied cDNA or gDNA.

Per the germline V gene, CDR1 is SGHRS and CDR2 is YFSETQ. V was trimmed by 0 bases and J by 5 bases, leaving 13 bases between them. This CDR3 comprises 15 residues. Original data processing: Estimated nucleated cell counts came from reference gene primer amplification. Clones were sequenced by immunoSEQ multiplex PCR, and TCRdb holds only the in-frame ones, with some missing. V and J calls and clone size are as listed in that table; D and trimming were resolved from the DNA. Of about 400,000 clones detected, around 89% appear once; the ten largest clones hold roughly 4.3%. The sequenced material came from peripheral blood. The TCR comes from a woman in her thirties with acute or convalescent COVID-19. The V call is TRBV5-1, the J call TRBJ2-3, with D perhaps TRBD2 (6 bases). The CDR3 sequence: CASSLDTSIGDTQYF. Here the CDR3 DNA reads TGCGCCAGCAGCTTGGACACTAGCATCGGAGATACGCAGTATTTT.